The present T cell receptor beta chain was sequenced within a study of blood T cell repertoires in COVID-19. TCRdb's copy holds only in-frame clones and misses some; the assay was immunoSEQ multiplex PCR. The sample holds about 240,000 clones, less than 90% seen once. The sequenced sample was peripheral blood. The sequence was collected from a man aged 60 to 69 with acute or convalescent COVID-19.

The CDR3 loop reads CASSGQGGDQPQHF. The CDR3 nucleotides are TGTGCCAGCAGTGGCCAAGGGGGCGATCAGCCCCAGCATTTT. The chain carries TRBV6-2 or TRBV6-3 and TRBJ1-5, with 7 bases lining up with TRBD1. J gave up 5 bases and V 5 bases, and 6 bases lay outside the gene matches. The CDR3 has 14 amino acids. Germline CDR1 reads MNHEY; CDR2 reads SVGEGT.